The entry that follows covers one T cell receptor beta chain sequence. Sequencing was performed with immunoSEQ multiplex PCR; in TCRdb, only in-frame clones are kept and a portion is missing. This table holds about 330,000 clones, over 80% found once. The data are from a study of blood T cell repertoires in COVID-19. Patients in Seattle were enrolled during active infection, then followed longitudinally. The trim removed 2 bases at V and 0 bases at J, leaving 11 bases unmatched. The CDR3 is 18 residues long. Germline V gene lookup returns CDR1 SEHNR and CDR2 FQNEAQ (reference sequence). The chain uses TRBV7-9 and TRBJ2-7; 9 positions agree with TRBD2. This clonotype was obtained from a man in his thirties or forties with COVID-19, enrolled during active disease. Sequenced input: peripheral blood. The CDR3: CASSLRSSGSDSSYEQYF. The CDR3, as DNA: TGTGCCAGCAGCTTACGAAGTAGCGGGAGCGACAGCTCCTACGAGCAGTACTTC.